This is a list of T cell receptor beta chains from one sample in a study of blood T cell repertoires in COVID-19. Sequencing was performed with immunoSEQ multiplex PCR; in TCRdb, only in-frame clones are kept and a portion is missing. This sample has about 160,000 clones, with 75% to 85% found just once. Sequences were obtained from PBMCs or T cells enriched from blood (not recorded which). These receptor sequences come from a woman aged 60-75 years who had recovered from COVID-19. CDR3s include the opening cysteine and the closing phenylalanine or tryptophan. A D gene is named only where the DNA matches it firmly. The size field is filled for only some rows; it gives once, few, many or a size class.

D	length	V	J	size	CDR3	DNA
TRBD1	16	TRBV5-5	TRBJ1-6	NA	CASSLGGVIYNSPLHF	TGTGCCAGCAGCTTAGGGGGCGTCATCTATAATTCACCCCTCCACTTT
TRBD2	15	TRBV9	TRBJ2-1	NA	CASSVLSGGDNEQFF	TGTGCCAGCAGCGTACTAAGCGGGGGAGACAATGAGCAGTTCTTC
TRBD1	14	TRBV2	TRBJ1-3	NA	CASSKDRVIAAIYF	TGTGCCAGCAGCAAGGACAGGGTCATTGCGGCCATATATTTT
NA	15	TRBV4-2	TRBJ2-5	NA	CASSPGQGGGETQYF	TGTGCCAGCAGTCCTGGACAGGGAGGGGGCGAGACCCAGTACTTC
TRBD2	15	TRBV4-1	TRBJ2-5	NA	CASSPYGLAQETQYF	TGCGCCAGCAGCCCTTATGGACTAGCCCAAGAGACCCAGTACTTC
NA	14	TRBV13	TRBJ1-1	once	CASSGPGLGTEAFF	TGTGCCAGCAGCGGCCCGGGGTTGGGCACTGAAGCTTTCTTT
NA	13	TRBV18	TRBJ2-7	NA	CASSETGSYEQYF	TGTGCCAGCTCGGAAACAGGGAGCTACGAGCAGTACTTC
NA	12	TRBV29-1	TRBJ1-2	NA	CSVEVGEGGYTF	TGCAGCGTTGAGGTGGGGGAGGGTGGCTACACCTTC
NA	16	TRBV4-1	TRBJ1-6	NA	CASSQEIERYNSPLHF	TGCGCCAGCAGCCAAGAAATTGAGCGGTATAATTCACCCCTCCACTTT
NA	13	TRBV12-3/TRBV12-4	TRBJ1-1	NA	CASTMTQGTEAFF	TGTGCCAGCACCATGACTCAGGGAACTGAAGCTTTCTTT
NA	15	TRBV2	TRBJ2-5	NA	CASSGDRPSWETQYF	TGTGCCAGCAGTGGAGACAGGCCCTCATGGGAGACCCAGTACTTC
NA	14	TRBV10-3	TRBJ2-7	once	CAIRDPGYVYEQYF	TGTGCCATCAGGGATCCAGGTTACGTCTACGAGCAGTACTTC